These T cell receptor beta chains were read from a single sample in a study of T cells expressing NK-cell markers. TCRdb reanalyzed the 5' RACE reads, giving one entry per CDR3 protein sequence and no DNA. The listing contains around 260,000 distinct CDR3 sequences. Sequenced input: blood T cells: a sorted CD56 or NKG2C T cell subset, CD4+ or CD8+ T cells, or bulk PBMC T cells (not recorded which). These receptors originate from a woman between 18 and 70 years old in good health. The CDR3 runs from the conserved cysteine through the conserved F or W. Each record gives: J gene, V gene, CDR3 protein.

TRBJ2-4,TRBV18,CASSPYKGADIQYF
TRBJ1-6,TRBV6-1,CASSGDRGLSPLHF
TRBJ1-5,TRBV20-1,CSAFGQVNQPQHF
TRBJ2-1,TRBV20-1,CSATGVSGNEQFF
TRBJ1-6,TRBV6-1,CASTRLSSYNSPLHF
TRBJ2-3,TRBV11-2,CASSLVQGTDTQYF
TRBJ2-7,TRBV6-2/TRBV6-3,CASSYGTSGGNPYEQYF
TRBJ1-1,TRBV20-1,CSASPGSMNTEAFF
TRBJ2-3,TRBV18,CASSHLPLAGSEGTQYF
TRBJ2-3,TRBV9,CASSVGASTGNTQYF
TRBJ1-1,TRBV7-2,CASSHIGRAGTEAFF
TRBJ2-7,TRBV7-9,CASSPGRVTYEQYF
TRBJ1-1,TRBV18,CASSPFEANTEAFF
TRBJ2-7,TRBV12-3/TRBV12-4,CASSSGGGTSSGEQYF
TRBJ2-3,TRBV9,CASSGSADTQYF
TRBJ2-1,TRBV7-2,CASSTRQGGYNEQFF
TRBJ2-1,TRBV7-2,CASRTTGAGNNEQFF
TRBJ2-1,TRBV20-1,CSALPSGSYNEQFF
TRBJ1-2,TRBV9,CASSARDIIRAGYTF
TRBJ2-5,TRBV20-1,CSAPILETQYF
TRBJ2-3,TRBV7-8,CASSSLAGGLSSTDTQYF
TRBJ1-2,TRBV2,CASNVLEGYTF
TRBJ2-4,TRBV21-1,CASRRPGLAGDRNIQYF
TRBJ1-6,TRBV4-3,CASSPREGSPLHF
TRBJ2-3,TRBV20-1,CSALRETDTQYF
TRBJ1-2,TRBV6-1,CASSPPNPTQNYGYTF
TRBJ2-5,TRBV3-1,CASSRGTASGGQETQYF
TRBJ2-2,TRBV4-1,CASSSIQRGGSRELFF
TRBJ2-1,TRBV4-3,CASSQGGTSGPSSYNEQFF